This TCR beta chain is from a study of CD8 T cells in Susac syndrome. The study sequenced TCR beta in blood CD8+ and CD4+ T cells. The CDR3 is 18 residues long. Germline V gene sequence: CDR1 MGHDK, CDR2 SYGVNS. The V and J ends lost 3 bases and 0 bases respectively, with 20 bases between them. With random hexamers, reverse transcription was performed on roughly 0.5 to 1 ug of RNA. One entry per CDR3 protein results from TCRdb running MiXCR on the immunoSEQ multiplex PCR reads. The data show about 300,000 distinct CDR3 sequences, over 75% seen once. The rearrangement joins TRBV25-1 to TRBJ1-2; D not certain. The sequencing sample was made of CD8+ T cells from PBMCs. The clonotype was recovered from a human donor with multiple sclerosis. As DNA, the CDR3 is TGTGCCAGCAGTGATTCGTGGGCCCCTCGGGAGACTAACTATGGCTACACCTTC. Translating gives CASSDSWAPRETNYGYTF.